This T cell receptor (beta chain) was obtained from a study of cytomegalovirus exposure and HLA in healthy donors. With 60 Vbeta and 13 Jbeta primers, the PCR was carried out. Assay used: immunoSEQ multiplex PCR; TCRdb lists only in-frame clones, some missing. This sample has 95,000 to 150,000 clones; around three fifths occur once, and the top ten carry more than 6.5%. This CDR3 comprises 15 residues. Trimming took 5 bases from V and 1 from J, leaving 14 bases between them. Germline values: CDR1 LNHDA, CDR2 SQIVND (reference sequence). The rearrangement links TRBV19 to TRBJ2-5, with TRBD1 as a possible D gene (5 bases). The sequenced sample was PBMCs. The source is a woman between 35 and 50 years old in good health and CMV-seropositive. Written as DNA, the CDR3 is TGTGCCAGTAGTGAAGGTCTTAGGGGCCAAGAGACCCAGTACTTC. Translating it yields CASSEGLRGQETQYF.